This T cell receptor (beta chain) was recovered during a study of tumor and adjacent non-tumor tissue in lung cancer. This sample's RNA came from whole unsorted tissue. Notes on the study in general: Significantly higher TCR diversity was found in tumor than normal lung.

The library came from three nested PCR rounds adapted from ARM-PCR protocols. TCRdb re-derived calls from the multiplex PCR reads in MiXCR, one entry per CDR3 protein. The table includes roughly 200,000 distinct CDR3 sequences, over 55% detected once. On this clonotype itself: Antigen: not known.

CDR1 is KGHSH, CDR2 LQKENI, per germline. V shed 5 bases and J shed 5 bases, with 20 bases lying between them. The CDR3 is 16 amino acids. The chain uses TRBV18 and TRBJ2-3; TRBD2 is a possible D gene (5 bases). The sequenced sample was lung tumor tissue. The receptor was derived from a man in his 60s with non-small cell lung cancer. CDR3 region: CASSSSPGFGKDTQYF. The CDR3 nucleotides are TGTGCCAGCTCAAGTTCCCCCGGGTTCGGGAAAGATACGCAGTATTTT.